This TCR beta chain was identified in a study of blood T cell repertoires in COVID-19. Across the study: The United States, Italy and Spain were the sources of the acute and convalescent COVID-19 samples. T cells, B-cell-depleted T cells, or PBMCs supplied cDNA or gDNA.

Original processing methods: Quantification of nucleated cells was approximated via reference gene primer amplification. Libraries were prepared by immunoSEQ multiplex PCR; TCRdb keeps only in-frame clonotypes and omits some of them. That table supplies the V and J calls and clone size; D and trimming were determined from the DNA. The sample consists of about 310,000 clones, roughly 90% of them appearing once. The Seattle patients, enrolled during active infection, were followed longitudinally. CDR1 is KGHSH and CDR2 is LQKENI in the germline V gene. The CDR3 is made up of 14 amino acids. V gave up 2 bases and J gave up 1 base, with 9 bases separating them.

The receptor was isolated from a woman under 40 with COVID-19, enrolled during active disease. This sequence joins TRBV18 and TRBJ2-7; D possibly corresponds to TRBD1 (6 bases). Sequenced material: peripheral blood. The CDR3 DNA sequence: TGTGCCAGCTCACCAGGGACACTATCCTACGAGCAGTACTTC. Protein: CASSPGTLSYEQYF. Full variable domain (rest looked up from reference TRBV18 and TRBJ2-7): NAGVMQNPRHLVRRRGQEARLRCSPMKGHSHVYWYRQLPEEGLKFMVYLQKENIIDESGMPKERFSAEFPKEGPSILRIQQVVRGDSAAYFCASSPGTLSYEQYFGPGTRLTVT.